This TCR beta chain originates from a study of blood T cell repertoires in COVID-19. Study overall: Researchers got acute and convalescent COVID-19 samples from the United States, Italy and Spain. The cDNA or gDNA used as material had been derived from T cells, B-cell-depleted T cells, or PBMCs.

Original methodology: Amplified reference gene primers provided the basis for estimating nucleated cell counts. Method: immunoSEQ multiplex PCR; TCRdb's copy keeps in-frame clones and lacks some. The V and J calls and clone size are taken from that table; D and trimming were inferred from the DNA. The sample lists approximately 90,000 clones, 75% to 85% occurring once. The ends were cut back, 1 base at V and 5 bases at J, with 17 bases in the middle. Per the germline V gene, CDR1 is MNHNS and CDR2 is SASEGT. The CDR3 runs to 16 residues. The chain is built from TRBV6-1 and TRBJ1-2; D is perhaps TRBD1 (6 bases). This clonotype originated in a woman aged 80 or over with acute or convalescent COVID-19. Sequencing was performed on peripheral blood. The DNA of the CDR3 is TGTGCCAGCAGTGAAGGAACAGGGTGGCGTGGATATGGCTACACCTTC. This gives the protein CASSEGTGWRGYGYTF.